The 30 T cell receptor beta chains below come from one sample, sequenced in a study of long-term antiretroviral therapy in people with HIV. Running of the v3.0 immunoSEQ assay took place at survey level. Sequencing used immunoSEQ multiplex PCR; TCRdb keeps in-frame clones, though not all of them. The table lists roughly 25,000 clones, 85% of them singletons, with under 9.5% in the top ten. This specimen was unsorted PBMCs, taken 2.3 years after starting antiretroviral therapy. The receptor set was obtained from a man in his forties or fifties with HIV.

In DNA, the CDR3 is TGTGCCAGTTCGATTACAAGTAGCTCCTACAATGAGCAGTTCTTC. Its protein is CASSITSSSYNEQFF. V and J are TRBV19 and TRBJ2-1; no firm D call. Trimming cost V 8 bases and J 0 bases, with 14 bases left between them. The CDR3 is 15 residues long. Looked up from germline, CDR1 is LNHDA and CDR2 is SQIVND (reference sequence). Together with reference TRBV19 and TRBJ2-1, the CDR3 gives the full variable domain: DGGITQSPKYLFRKEGQNVTLSCEQNLNHDAMYWYRQDPGQGLRLIYYSQIVNDFQKGDIAEGYSVSREKKESFPLTVTSAQKNPTAFYLCASSITSSSYNEQFFGPGTRLTVL.

The CDR3 loop reads CASSPLDRGTYGYTF. The CDR3 DNA is TGTGCCAGCAGTCCTTTGGACAGGGGGACCTATGGCTACACCTTC. This chain links TRBV27 with TRBJ1-2, with 10 bases fitting TRBD1. Germline V gene lookup returns CDR1 MNHEY and CDR2 SMNVEV (reference sequence). This CDR3 has 15 amino acids. The ends lost 5 bases at V and 4 bases at J; junction bases unmatched: 7.

The chain employs TRBV7-9 and TRBJ2-1, with TRBD2 as a possible D gene (6 bases). CDR3 size: 15 residues. Germline V gene data show CDR1 as SEHNR and CDR2 as FQNEAQ (reference sequence). Trimming took 4 bases from V and 4 from J, leaving 14 bases between them. CDR3 amino acids: CASSSGLQAYNEQFF. CDR3 nucleotides: TGTGCCAGCAGCTCGGGACTCCAAGCGTACAATGAGCAGTTCTTC.

This chain connects TRBV4-1 to TRBJ2-3; 9 bases fit TRBD1. The CDR3 runs 17 residues. The ends lost 0 bases at V and 1 base at J; junction bases unmatched: 5. Germline assignment: CDR1 MGHRA and CDR2 YSYEKL. CDR3 residues: CASSQDYRGLGTDTQYF. CDR3 coding DNA: TGCGCCAGCAGCCAAGACTACAGGGGGCTTGGCACAGATACGCAGTATTTT.

The rearrangement uses TRBV4-1 and TRBJ1-2; D call uncertain. CDR1 is MGHRA, CDR2 YSYEKL, per germline. Between the trimmed V and J ends, which lost 1 base and 13 bases, there was a span of 10 bases. The CDR3 length is 11 residues. For the CDR3, the DNA is TGCGCCAGCAGCCAAGGCAGACGACGCACCTTC. Translated, it gives CASSQGRRRTF.

The CDR3 spells CASSFAGGNTEAFF. In DNA form, the CDR3 reads TGTGCCAGCAGCTTCGCGGGAGGGAACACTGAAGCTTTCTTT. The rearrangement joins TRBV7-2 to TRBJ1-1; unclear D gene. This CDR3 is built from 14 residues. Trimming took 3 bases from V and 1 from J, leaving 9 bases between them. Germline CDR1 is SGHTA and CDR2 is FQGNSA.

The chain joins TRBV27 to TRBJ1-2; D call uncertain. V shed 7 bases and J shed 4 bases, with 13 bases lying between them. The germline gives CDR1 MNHEY, CDR2 SMNVEV (reference sequence). The CDR3 is 13 residues long. CDR3 in amino acids: CASTSNPTYGYTF. The CDR3 DNA is TGTGCCAGCACCTCGAACCCCACCTATGGCTACACCTTC.

The CDR3 DNA reads TGTGCCAGCAGCTTACTTGAGACAGCAGGGCACGAGCAGTACTTC. Amino acid sequence: CASSLLETAGHEQYF. The V and J genes are TRBV7-9 and TRBJ2-7, with D possibly TRBD1 on 5 matching bases. The germline V and J ends were trimmed by 2 bases and 5 bases, with 16 bases remaining between them. CDR1 and CDR2 (germline): SEHNR, FQNEAQ (reference sequence). CDR3 size: 15 residues.

The rearrangement links TRBV6-6 to TRBJ2-2, with D hard to call. The V and J ends lost 5 bases and 7 bases respectively, with 8 bases between them. The CDR3 totals 12 residues. CDR1 MNHNY and CDR2 SVGAGI come from the germline V gene (reference sequence). This CDR3 is CASSTRIGELFF. CDR3 coding DNA: TGTGCCAGCAGTACAAGAATCGGGGAGCTGTTTTTT.

The chain uses TRBV29-1 and TRBJ2-7, with TRBD1 matching 8 bases. The CDR3 runs 15 residues. Trimming took 6 bases from V and 3 from J; bases not matched to a gene: 13. Germline V gene data show CDR1 as SQVTM and CDR2 as ANQGSEA. The CDR3 loop is CSVSGQADTGYEQYF. The CDR3 DNA reads as TGCAGCGTATCGGGACAGGCCGATACGGGCTACGAGCAGTACTTC.

The chain recombines TRBV29-1 with TRBJ2-1; 8 positions agree with TRBD2. Germline trimming cut 4 bases from V and 3 bases from J; bases unmatched to any gene: 5. The CDR3 spans 14 residues. Germline CDR1 SQVTM, CDR2 ANQGSEA. Here the CDR3 reads CSVAAGVVYNEQFF. The CDR3 coding sequence is TGCAGCGTTGCAGCGGGAGTTGTCTACAATGAGCAGTTCTTC.

This clone was found a few times. The gene calls are TRBV27 and TRBJ1-5; D is undetermined. The CDR3 extends over 14 amino acids. CDR1 and CDR2 (germline): MNHEY, SMNVEV (reference sequence). Trimming removed 3 bases at V and 5 bases at J, with 11 bases between. The CDR3 here is CASSLRQEYQPQHF. The CDR3 nucleotides are TGTGCCAGCAGTTTGAGGCAGGAATATCAGCCCCAGCATTTT.

The rearrangement links TRBV7-3 to TRBJ2-3, with TRBD2 matching over 8 bases. The CDR3 extends over 17 amino acids. Germline V gives CDR1 SGHTA, CDR2 FQGTGA. Trimming took 4 bases from V and 1 from J; bases not matched to a gene: 10. CDR3 coding DNA: TGTGCCAGCAGCTCCACGATAGCGGGGCAGGGCACAGATACGCAGTATTTT. This codes for CASSSTIAGQGTDTQYF. Based on the CDR3 plus reference TRBV7-3 and TRBJ2-3, the full variable domain is GAGVSQTPSNKVTEKGKYVELRCDPISGHTALYWYRQSLGQGPEFLIYFQGTGAADDSGLPNDRFFAVRPEGSVSTLKIQRTERGDSAVYLCASSSTIAGQGTDTQYFGPGTRLTVL.

This clone was found once. V is TRBV2 and J is TRBJ1-2, with D unclear. Trimming removed 8 bases from V and 0 bases from J, with 7 bases in between. The CDR3 has 12 residues. Germline V gene lookup returns CDR1 SNHLY and CDR2 FYNNEI. The CDR3 bases are TGTGCCAGCCAAGGAGCTAACTATGGCTACACCTTC. Translating gives CASQGANYGYTF.

The chain joins TRBV19 to TRBJ2-1, with 9 bases that match TRBD2. Germline V gene sequence: CDR1 LNHDA, CDR2 SQIVND (reference sequence). The CDR3 covers 14 residues. The junction had 6 bases not matched to a gene; V was cut back by 7 bases and J by 5 bases. The CDR3 sequence: CASNLAGTNNEQFF. The DNA for the CDR3 is TGTGCCAGTAACCTAGCGGGGACCAACAATGAGCAGTTCTTC.

The chain combines TRBV28 with TRBJ1-1, with no clear D. The CDR3 runs to 11 residues. Germline V lookup: CDR1 MDHEN, CDR2 SYDVKM. V was pared by 8 bases and J by 7 bases, with 11 bases between. CDR3 residues: CASRETVEAFF. CDR3 DNA: TGTGCCAGCCGGGAAACAGTTGAAGCTTTCTTT. Full variable domain (remainder filled in from reference TRBV28 and TRBJ1-1): DVKVTQSSRYLVKRTGEKVFLECVQDMDHENMFWYRQDPGLGLRLIYFSYDVKMKEKGDIPEGYSVSREKKERFSLILESASTNQTSMYLCASRETVEAFFGQGTRLTVV.

The rearrangement joins TRBV7-6 to TRBJ1-1, with D hard to call. The CDR3 contains 17 residues. The V gene lost 2 bases and the J gene lost 1 base, with 17 bases spanning the gap. The germline V gene has CDR1 SGHVS and CDR2 FNYEAQ. The CDR3 region is CASSLRRPTKKNTEAFF. CDR3 DNA: TGTGCCAGCAGCTTACGTCGACCTACTAAAAAGAACACTGAAGCTTTCTTT.

The chain has TRBV7-9 and TRBJ2-3; D assignment may be TRBD1 or TRBD2 (5 bases each). Germline V gene data show CDR1 as SEHNR and CDR2 as FQNEAQ (reference sequence). This CDR3 has 15 amino acids. V gave up 5 bases and J gave up 1 base, with 13 bases separating them. This CDR3 is CASSARDGGTDTQYF. CDR3 coding DNA: TGTGCCAGCAGCGCCCGGGACGGGGGCACAGATACGCAGTATTTT.

V is TRBV7-6 and J is TRBJ2-7; 8 positions agree with TRBD1. The CDR3 has 13 amino acids. After removal of 5 bases from V and 0 bases from J, the junction contained 0 bases not matched to a gene. Germline V gene data show CDR1 as SGHVS and CDR2 as FNYEAQ. The CDR3 protein is CASSDRGSYEQYF. CDR3 nucleotides: TGTGCCAGCAGCGACAGGGGCTCCTACGAGCAGTACTTC.

The chain employs TRBV6-1 and TRBJ2-2; D may match TRBD1 or TRBD2 (5 bases each). Germline CDR1 is MNHNS and CDR2 is SASEGT. The V and J ends lost 8 bases and 5 bases respectively, with 12 bases between them. The length of the CDR3 is 13 residues. The CDR3 DNA is TGTGCCAGCCGAGGGGCTGCGACCGGGGAGCTGTTTTTT. The encoded protein is CASRGAATGELFF.

This clone was found a few times. This chain links TRBV7-9 with TRBJ2-2; 13 bases match TRBD2. The CDR3 sequence is 19 residues long. V was clipped by 3 bases and J by 3 bases; unmatched bases: 10. CDR1 and CDR2 (germline): SEHNR, FQNEAQ (reference sequence). The CDR3 nucleotides read TGTGCCAGCAGCTTTCCGGGACTAGCGGGAAGATTGTACACCGGGGAGCTGTTTTTT. As protein: CASSFPGLAGRLYTGELFF.

Only one count was recorded for this clone. The chain carries TRBV9 and TRBJ2-3, with a tentative D call TRBD1 (5 bases). V was shortened by 3 bases and J by 2 bases, with 10 bases between the two germline ends. The CDR3 spans 14 residues. Germline lookup yields CDR1 SGDLS and CDR2 YYNGEE. CDR3 protein: CASSARQITDTQYF. DNA of the CDR3: TGTGCCAGCAGCGCCCGACAGATCACAGATACGCAGTATTTT.

The sample holds a few counts of this clone. The chain has TRBV7-6 and TRBJ2-7, with D tentatively TRBD1 or TRBD2 (5 bases each). V was cut by 5 bases and J by 1 base, with 15 bases left in between. CDR1 is SGHVS, CDR2 FNYEAQ, per germline. CDR3 length equals 15 residues. CDR3 DNA: TGTGCCAGCAGCCGGGCCCGGGACGGTTCCTACGAGCAGTACTTC. Amino acids: CASSRARDGSYEQYF.

The J gene is TRBJ2-2, the V gene TRBV19; 10 bases map to TRBD1. Germline loops: CDR1 LNHDA, CDR2 SQIVND (reference sequence). The CDR3 is made up of 16 amino acids. Germline trimming cut 7 bases from V and 8 bases from J; bases unmatched to any gene: 13. The CDR3 coding sequence is TGTGCCAGTAACCCAGCTGGGGACAGGGGATGGGGGGAGCTGTTTTTT. Translated, it gives CASNPAGDRGWGELFF.

The V call is TRBV9, the J call TRBJ1-1; weak D call: TRBD1 (5 bases). The CDR3 sequence is 15 residues long. The ends were cut back, 0 bases at V and 5 bases at J, with 14 bases in the middle. Germline loops: CDR1 SGDLS, CDR2 YYNGEE. The CDR3 is CASSVGGWGETEAFF. CDR3 bases: TGTGCCAGCAGCGTAGGGGGTTGGGGGGAAACTGAAGCTTTCTTT.

The chain recombines TRBV19 with TRBJ1-2, with 7 bases fitting TRBD1. The V gene's germline CDR1 is LNHDA and CDR2 SQIVND (reference sequence). With V trimmed by 6 bases and J by 4 bases, 20 bases remained unmatched. The CDR3 length is 18 residues. Here the CDR3 reads CASSPSPRQGPKFYGYTF. The CDR3 nucleotides are TGTGCCAGTAGCCCGTCCCCTCGACAGGGCCCGAAATTCTATGGCTACACCTTC.

V usage is TRBV19 and J usage is TRBJ1-5, with D hard to call. The V end was cut by 5 bases, the J end by 0 bases, with 14 bases between. CDR3 length: 16 residues. Germline CDR1 is LNHDA and CDR2 is SQIVND (reference sequence). Here the CDR3 reads CASSSLLGDSNQPQHF. The CDR3, as DNA: TGTGCCAGTAGTTCCCTTTTGGGTGATAGCAATCAGCCCCAGCATTTT.

The rearrangement links TRBV2 to TRBJ2-5, with a possible D match to TRBD2 (7 bases). The CDR3 loop spans 14 amino acids. Per the germline V gene, CDR1 is SNHLY and CDR2 is FYNNEI. V lost 2 bases and J lost 4, with 11 bases in between. Here the CDR3 DNA reads TGTGCCAGCAGTGAAATGGGGGGGCGAGAGACCCAGTACTTC. It codes for CASSEMGGRETQYF.

The chain is built from TRBV5-6 and TRBJ2-1, with D possibly being TRBD2 (5 bases). Germline V gene sequence: CDR1 SGHDT, CDR2 YYEEEE. The CDR3 has 13 residues. Trimming removed 5 bases at V and 10 bases at J, with 16 bases between. The CDR3: CASSPGVGSEQFF. In DNA, the CDR3 is TGTGCCAGCAGTCCCGGAGTGGGGAGCGAGCAGTTCTTC. The variable domain in full, with the rest retrieved from reference TRBV5-6 and TRBJ2-1, is DAGVTQSPTHLIKTRGQQVTLRCSPKSGHDTVSWYQQALGQGPQFIFQYYEEEERQRGNFPDRFSGHQFPNYSSELNVNALLLGDSALYLCASSPGVGSEQFFGPGTRLTVL.

The CDR3 bases are TGTGCCAGCAGCTCCCTAGCCGAGGGGGCTAGGTGGGACACTGAAGCTTTCTTT. Its translation: CASSSLAEGARWDTEAFF. This chain connects TRBV11-2 to TRBJ1-1; 7 bases line up with TRBD1. The CDR3 has 18 amino acids. Germline-derived CDR1 and CDR2 are SGHAT and FQNNGV. Trimming cost V 4 bases and J 3 bases; bases outside gene matches: 17.